The 25 T cell receptor beta chains reported below all come from one sample, sequenced in a study of cytomegalovirus exposure and HLA in healthy donors. Sequencing was performed with immunoSEQ multiplex PCR; in TCRdb, only in-frame clones are kept and a portion is missing. The sample includes about 130,000 clones, less than 95% of them seen just once. The sample was PBMCs. The receptor source for this set is a young man in good health and CMV-seropositive.

V gene TRBV9 combines with J gene TRBJ1-3, with TRBD1 identical over 8 bases. Germline CDR1 reads SGDLS; CDR2 reads YYNGEE. V shed 3 bases and J 3 bases; nucleotides not matched to a gene: 11. The CDR3 is 17 residues long. The CDR3 sequence: CASSADRATSYGNTIYF. In DNA, the CDR3 is TGTGCCAGCAGCGCGGACAGGGCCACCAGTTATGGAAACACCATATATTTT. The whole variable domain, remainder taken from reference TRBV9 and TRBJ1-3, is DSGVTQTPKHLITATGQRVTLRCSPRSGDLSVYWYQQSLDQGLQFLIQYYNGEERAKGNILERFSAQQFPDLHSELNLSSLELGDSALYFCASSADRATSYGNTIYFGEGSWLTVV.

The J gene is TRBJ1-2, the V gene TRBV18, with D possibly matching TRBD1 (6 bases). Trimming removed 8 bases from V and 4 bases from J, with 20 bases in between. The CDR3 runs 15 residues. Germline V gene sequence: CDR1 KGHSH, CDR2 LQKENI. CDR3 amino acids: CASLGQPASFYGYTF. CDR3 nucleotide sequence: TGTGCCAGCCTTGGACAGCCCGCAAGTTTCTATGGCTACACCTTC. The variable domain in full, with the rest retrieved from reference TRBV18 and TRBJ1-2, is NAGVMQNPRHLVRRRGQEARLRCSPMKGHSHVYWYRQLPEEGLKFMVYLQKENIIDESGMPKERFSAEFPKEGPSILRIQQVVRGDSAAYFCASLGQPASFYGYTFGSGTRLTVV.

In its sample, this clone was seen a few times. The chain uses TRBV27 and TRBJ2-3; TRBD2 matches 11 bases. The CDR3 spans 19 residues. After removal of 0 bases from V and 6 bases from J, the junction contained 14 bases not matched to a gene. The germline V gene encodes CDR1 MNHEY and CDR2 SMNVEV (reference sequence). CDR3 coding DNA: TGTGCCAGCAGTTTATCGTTTCGAACTAGCGGGAGAAACAAGGATACGCAGTATTTT. Translating it yields CASSLSFRTSGRNKDTQYF.

The rearrangement joins TRBV2 to TRBJ2-1, with 7 bases lining up with TRBD2. The V and J ends lost 4 bases and 7 bases, in that order; junction bases with no gene match: 7. The germline V gene has CDR1 SNHLY and CDR2 FYNNEI. This CDR3 has 14 amino acids. CDR3: CASSASGTINEQFF. DNA for the CDR3: TGTGCCAGCAGTGCCAGCGGGACGATTAATGAGCAGTTCTTC.

This chain links TRBV7-2 with TRBJ1-4, with D uncertain. This CDR3 has 14 amino acids. Germline values: CDR1 SGHTA, CDR2 FQGNSA. Between the trimmed V and J ends, which lost 2 bases and 3 bases, there was a span of 7 bases. CDR3 coding DNA: TGTGCCAGCAGCTTAAGCAGGTCTAATGAAAAACTGTTTTTT. Translating gives CASSLSRSNEKLFF.

The DNA of the CDR3 is TGTGCCAGTAGTGAGGCGGGGGTTCAGCCCCAGCATTTT. As protein: CASSEAGVQPQHF. The V and J genes are TRBV19 and TRBJ1-5; D is perhaps TRBD1 (5 bases). The germline CDR1 and CDR2 sequences are LNHDA and SQIVND (reference sequence). The ends were cut back, 5 bases at V and 6 bases at J, with 11 bases in the middle. This CDR3 is 13 amino acids long.

V is TRBV30 and J is TRBJ1-1; D ambiguous. The CDR3 loop spans 13 amino acids. Trimming cost V 4 bases and J 5 bases, with 14 bases left between them. Germline lookup yields CDR1 GTSNPN and CDR2 SVGIG (reference sequence). The CDR3 sequence: CAWKVGGVTEAFF. The CDR3 DNA reads TGTGCCTGGAAAGTGGGCGGGGTGACTGAAGCTTTCTTT.

The chain employs TRBV28 and TRBJ2-4; the D gene is possibly TRBD1 (6 bases). Deletions cut 5 bases from V and 3 bases from J, with 17 bases between. In germline, CDR1 is MDHEN, CDR2 SYDVKM. The CDR3 is made up of 16 amino acids. CDR3 bases: TGTGCCAGCAGTGGACCACAGGGAGAAGGCAAAAACATTCAGTACTTC. Protein product: CASSGPQGEGKNIQYF.

The rearrangement joins TRBV28 to TRBJ2-1; weak D call: TRBD2 (5 bases). Germline lookup yields CDR1 MDHEN and CDR2 SYDVKM. V shed 6 bases and J shed 8 bases, with 14 bases lying between them. The CDR3 extends over 13 amino acids. CDR3 bases: TGTGCCAGCAGGCTACGGGGAAACGATGAGCAGTTCTTC. Its protein product is CASRLRGNDEQFF. The whole variable domain, remainder taken from reference TRBV28 and TRBJ2-1, is DVKVTQSSRYLVKRTGEKVFLECVQDMDHENMFWYRQDPGLGLRLIYFSYDVKMKEKGDIPEGYSVSREKKERFSLILESASTNQTSMYLCASRLRGNDEQFFGPGTRLTVL.

The chain joins TRBV7-9 to TRBJ1-5; tentative D call: TRBD1 (6 bases). Germline V gives CDR1 SEHNR, CDR2 FQNEAQ (reference sequence). The CDR3 is 12 amino acids. V lost 3 bases to trimming and J lost 7 bases, with 7 bases between them. CDR3 sequence (DNA): TGTGCCAGCAGCTTCAGGGGACAGCCCCAGCATTTT. Its translation is CASSFRGQPQHF. Drawing the rest from reference TRBV7-9 and TRBJ1-5, the complete variable domain is DTGVSQNPRHKITKRGQNVTFRCDPISEHNRLYWYRQTLGQGPEFLTYFQNEAQLEKSRLLSDRFSAERPKGSFSTLEIQRTEQGDSAMYLCASSFRGQPQHFGDGTRLSIL.

The chain uses TRBV4-2 and TRBJ2-1; unclear D gene. The CDR3 spans 15 residues. Trimming pared 1 base from V and 5 bases from J, leaving 12 bases between. Per the germline V gene, CDR1 is LGHNA and CDR2 is YNFKEQ. The CDR3: CASSQVLGPHNEQFF. CDR3 bases: TGTGCCAGCAGCCAAGTTCTGGGCCCCCACAATGAGCAGTTCTTC.

J is TRBJ1-1 and V is TRBV2; D possibly corresponds to TRBD1 (5 bases). Trimming stripped 3 bases from V and 0 bases from J, with 8 bases between. The CDR3 runs to 14 residues. CDR1 is SNHLY, CDR2 FYNNEI, per germline. The CDR3 region is CASSDDRVNTEAFF. DNA of the CDR3: TGTGCCAGCAGTGACGACAGAGTGAACACTGAAGCTTTCTTT.

The chain employs TRBV27 and TRBJ2-1; 15 nucleotides agree with TRBD2. CDR3 length equals 15 residues. Germline CDR1 and CDR2: MNHEY and SMNVEV (reference sequence). The junction had 3 bases not matched to a gene; V was cut back by 5 bases and J by 7 bases. The CDR3: CASSLGTSGRNEQFF. The CDR3 nucleotides are TGTGCCAGCAGTCTCGGGACTAGCGGGAGGAATGAGCAGTTCTTC.

The rearrangement joins TRBV7-9 to TRBJ2-3, with TRBD1 matching 7 bases. The CDR3 contains 17 residues. Trimming took 4 bases from V and 3 from J; bases not matched to a gene: 13. CDR1 and CDR2 from the germline V gene are SEHNR and FQNEAQ (reference sequence). The CDR3, as DNA: TGTGCCAGCAGCTCAACCGCCCAGGGGGTAGGGACAGATACGCAGTATTTT. Translated, it gives CASSSTAQGVGTDTQYF.

The chain couples TRBV27 to TRBJ2-7; 7 bases map to TRBD2. Germline V gene data show CDR1 as MNHEY and CDR2 as SMNVEV (reference sequence). Germline trimming cut 5 bases from V and 1 base from J; bases unmatched to any gene: 5. The CDR3 consists of 14 residues. CDR3 DNA sequence: TGTGCCAGCAGTCCTACTAGCGTTTCCTACGAGCAGTACTTC. Its translation is CASSPTSVSYEQYF.

This sequence joins TRBV28 and TRBJ2-7, with D perhaps TRBD1 (6 bases). V shed 5 bases and J shed 5 bases, with 28 bases lying between them. Per the germline V gene, CDR1 is MDHEN and CDR2 is SYDVKM. This CDR3 spans 18 amino acids. DNA for the CDR3: TGTGCCAGCAGTCCGACTGTAACCGACAGGAATCCACGGGACGAGCAGTACTTC. This gives the protein CASSPTVTDRNPRDEQYF.

The J gene is TRBJ1-2, the V gene TRBV27, with 9 bases identical to TRBD1. V dropped 6 bases and J dropped 3; count of bases not matched to a gene: 5. This CDR3 comprises 14 residues. Germline V gene lookup returns CDR1 MNHEY and CDR2 SMNVEV (reference sequence). CDR3 sequence reads: CASRLQGADYGYTF. The CDR3 region has the DNA TGTGCCAGCAGGCTACAGGGGGCGGACTATGGCTACACCTTC.

The CDR3 sequence is CASSSTVETQYF. CDR3 nucleotide sequence: TGTGCCAGCAGCTCCACGGTTGAGACCCAGTACTTC. The rearrangement uses TRBV7-2 and TRBJ2-5, with D unclear. V shed 4 bases and J shed 5 bases, with 8 bases lying between them. Germline-derived CDR1 and CDR2 are SGHTA and FQGNSA. This CDR3 is built from 12 residues.

The chain couples TRBV10-3 to TRBJ1-2, with D tentatively TRBD1 (6 bases). CDR3 length: 15 residues. The germline CDR1 and CDR2 sequences are ENHRY and SYGVKD. Between the trimmed V and J ends, which lost 6 bases and 3 bases, there was a span of 17 bases. The CDR3 DNA reads TGTGCCATCAGGGACCACAGGGTGGAAGACTATGGCTACACCTTC. This encodes CAIRDHRVEDYGYTF.

The rearrangement links TRBV5-8 to TRBJ2-7, with D possibly matching TRBD2 (6 bases). Germline V gene sequence: CDR1 SGHTS, CDR2 YDEGEE. The V gene lost 4 bases and the J gene lost 6 bases, with 17 bases spanning the gap. The CDR3 is 14 amino acids. Written as DNA, the CDR3 is TGTGCCAGCAGCCTAGGGCAGTGGGGGGTCGAGCAGTACTTC. Its translation is CASSLGQWGVEQYF.

As DNA, the CDR3 is TGTGCCAGCAGCTTGACCGGGACTCACGCCTCCTACAATGAGCAGTTCTTC. Residues: CASSLTGTHASYNEQFF. V gene TRBV11-2 combines with J gene TRBJ2-1; D perhaps matches TRBD2 (6 bases). The CDR3 loop spans 17 amino acids. Per the germline V gene, CDR1 is SGHAT and CDR2 is FQNNGV. Between the trimmed V and J ends, which lost 3 bases and 0 bases, there was a span of 15 bases.

The chain couples TRBV2 to TRBJ1-4, with 9 bases fitting TRBD1. The CDR3 is made up of 15 amino acids. V dropped 6 bases and J dropped 4; count of bases not matched to a gene: 6. Germline V gives CDR1 SNHLY, CDR2 FYNNEI. CDR3 sequence reads: CASRRQGVDNEKLFF. The CDR3 nucleotides read TGTGCCAGCAGGCGACAGGGGGTTGATAATGAAAAACTGTTTTTT.

This chain links TRBV5-4 with TRBJ2-7, with 9 bases lining up with TRBD1. This CDR3 has 15 residues. Trimming at V came to 0 bases and at J to 0 bases, leaving 1 base not matched to a gene. Per germline, CDR1 SGHNT and CDR2 YYREEE (reference sequence). In DNA form, the CDR3 reads TGTGCCAGCAGCTTGGGGACAGGGGACTCCTACGAGCAGTACTTC. Its protein product is CASSLGTGDSYEQYF.

The chain employs TRBV5-1 and TRBJ2-5; TRBD2 matches 11 bases. CDR3 length: 18 amino acids. In germline, CDR1 is SGHRS, CDR2 YFSETQ. The trim removed 0 bases at V and 5 bases at J, leaving 12 bases unmatched. This chain's CDR3 is CASSLGVLAGDMTETQYF. The CDR3, as DNA: TGCGCCAGCAGCTTGGGGGTACTAGCGGGAGACATGACCGAGACCCAGTACTTC.

The chain joins TRBV28 to TRBJ1-4, with a possible D match to TRBD1 (6 bases). V dropped 5 bases and J dropped 8 bases, with 27 bases sitting between them. This CDR3 has 18 residues. From germline, CDR1 is MDHEN and CDR2 SYDVKM. CDR3 sequence (DNA): TGTGCCAGCAGTCTCTTTCCGGACAGAGGGGCCGGGTGGGAAAAACTGTTTTTT. It codes for CASSLFPDRGAGWEKLFF.